One and the same sample provided the 18 T cell receptor beta chains below, sequenced in a study of T cell responses to AZD1222 COVID-19 vaccine. Using immunoSEQ multiplex PCR, the repertoire was profiled, and TCRdb retains in-frame clones only, with some absent. The sample records 140,000 to 150,000 clones, roughly 90% being singletons. Sequenced material: peripheral blood, taken 28 days after the second AZD1222 dose. The receptor source for this set is an adult who received the AZD1222 COVID-19 vaccine.

The chain recombines TRBV7-9 with TRBJ1-3; D not certain. Germline V gene sequence: CDR1 SEHNR, CDR2 FQNEAQ (reference sequence). The length of the CDR3 is 16 residues. Trimming pared 0 bases from V and 3 bases from J, leaving 12 bases between. CDR3 DNA sequence: TGTGCCAGCAGCTTAGCGCACGGGATAGATGGAAACACCATATATTTT. Translating gives CASSLAHGIDGNTIYF.

The chain uses TRBV24-1 and TRBJ1-2; TRBD1 is a possible D gene (5 bases). The length of the CDR3 is 14 residues. Deletions cut 3 bases from V and 2 bases from J, with 9 bases between. Germline CDR1 is KGHDR and CDR2 is SFDVKD. The CDR3 sequence: CATSDPTVNYGYTF. The CDR3 DNA sequence: TGTGCCACCAGTGATCCGACAGTAAACTATGGCTACACCTTC.

This sequence joins TRBV2 and TRBJ1-3; TRBD1 might be the D (5 bases). V was clipped by 7 bases and J by 2 bases, with 9 bases between them. Germline V gives CDR1 SNHLY, CDR2 FYNNEI. This CDR3 is built from 13 residues. The CDR3 DNA reads as TGTGCCAGCAATGAGGGGCCTGGAAACACCATATATTTT. It specifies CASNEGPGNTIYF.

The chain joins TRBV24-1 to TRBJ1-5, with TRBD1 identical over 10 bases. Germline CDR1 reads KGHDR; CDR2 reads SFDVKD. CDR3 length: 15 amino acids. V shed 8 bases, J shed 7 bases, and the junction held 10 bases outside the gene matches. DNA for the CDR3: TGTGCCACCAAGGGGGGGACAGGGGAGGGGCAGCCCCAGCATTTT. Translating gives CATKGGTGEGQPQHF.

The gene calls are TRBV9 and TRBJ2-1; 7 nucleotides align to TRBD2. V lost 4 bases to trimming and J lost 10 bases; unmatched junction nucleotides: 8. The CDR3 covers 13 residues. The germline V gene encodes CDR1 SGDLS and CDR2 YYNGEE. The CDR3 loop reads CASSHRLAGEQFF. CDR3 sequence (DNA): TGTGCCAGCAGCCATAGACTAGCCGGGGAGCAGTTCTTC.

CDR3 protein: CASSNSGRVNEQFF. In DNA form, the CDR3 reads TGTGCCAGTAGCAATAGCGGGAGGGTGAATGAGCAGTTCTTC. V is TRBV19 and J is TRBJ2-1, with 11 bases matching TRBD2. Trimming at V came to 6 bases and at J to 7 bases, leaving 5 bases not matched to a gene. Germline V gene data show CDR1 as LNHDA and CDR2 as SQIVND (reference sequence). The CDR3 contains 14 residues.

The genes are TRBV10-3 and TRBJ2-2; D might be TRBD2 (6 bases). This CDR3 has 12 residues. CDR1 is ENHRY and CDR2 is SYGVKD in the germline V gene. Trimming took off 8 bases at V and 3 bases at J, with 7 bases between the two ends. The CDR3 loop is CAIRDYTGELFF. CDR3 sequence (DNA): TGTGCCATCCGGGACTACACCGGGGAGCTGTTTTTT.

This chain links TRBV18 with TRBJ1-4; unclear D gene. The CDR3 length is 13 residues. CDR1 and CDR2 from the germline V gene are KGHSH and LQKENI. V was cut by 5 bases and J by 8 bases, with 12 bases left in between. CDR3 protein: CASSSTRSEKLFF. The CDR3 bases are TGTGCCAGCTCATCTACCCGATCCGAAAAACTGTTTTTT.

The CDR3 loop is CASSLGTANTGELFF. CDR3 DNA: TGCGCCAGCAGCCTAGGGACAGCGAACACCGGGGAGCTGTTTTTT. This chain links TRBV4-3 with TRBJ2-2, with 7 positions matching TRBD1. The ends lost 4 bases at V and 0 bases at J; junction bases unmatched: 2. From germline, CDR1 is LGHNA and CDR2 YSLEER. This CDR3 region has 15 residues.

The chain has TRBV27 and TRBJ1-2; D gene uncertain. V was clipped by 2 bases and J by 14 bases, with 15 bases between them. The CDR3 has 12 residues. Looked up from germline, CDR1 is MNHEY and CDR2 is SMNVEV (reference sequence). In DNA form, the CDR3 reads TGTGCCAGCAGTTTACTTCTCCCCCACTTAACCTTC. Its protein is CASSLLLPHLTF.

The V call is TRBV5-1, the J call TRBJ1-3; D not resolved. Germline CDR1 SGHRS, CDR2 YFSETQ. V was clipped by 2 bases and J by 0 bases, with 12 bases between them. This CDR3 spans 16 amino acids. The CDR3 protein is CASSFSTGDSGNTIYF. CDR3 nucleotides: TGCGCCAGCAGCTTTTCGACGGGTGACTCTGGAAACACCATATATTTT.

In this sample, this clone turned up a few times. The chain is built from TRBV11-2 and TRBJ2-7; D unresolved. Per germline, CDR1 SGHAT and CDR2 FQNNGV. This CDR3 has 12 residues. V was clipped by 0 bases and J by 9 bases, with 9 bases between them. For the CDR3, the DNA is TGTGCCAGCAGCTTAGACCCGTGGGGGCAGTACTTC. This sequence encodes CASSLDPWGQYF.

This chain uses TRBV2 with TRBJ2-5; TRBD1 aligns across 10 bases. V was pared by 8 bases and J by 4 bases, with 7 bases of the junction left unmatched. The CDR3 is 14 amino acids. Germline CDR1 and CDR2: SNHLY and FYNNEI. The CDR3 is CASYGTGVSETQYF. In nucleotides, the CDR3 is TGTGCCAGCTACGGGACAGGGGTATCAGAGACCCAGTACTTC.

The gene calls are TRBV28 and TRBJ1-6, with 7 positions matching TRBD1. Per germline, CDR1 MDHEN and CDR2 SYDVKM. The V gene end was trimmed by 6 bases and the J gene end by 6 bases; junction bases not matched to a gene: 8. The CDR3 consists of 15 residues. CDR3 residues: CASRNTGVGNSPLHF. The CDR3 coding sequence is TGTGCCAGCAGGAATACAGGGGTAGGTAATTCACCCCTCCACTTT.

J is TRBJ1-3 and V is TRBV2; the D is unclear. The CDR3 sequence is 13 residues long. Trimming left V 7 bases short and J 3 bases short, with 10 bases between. The germline V gene has CDR1 SNHLY and CDR2 FYNNEI. Written as DNA, the CDR3 is TGTGCCAGCACAAGAGGGAATGGAAACACCATATATTTT. Translating gives CASTRGNGNTIYF.

In the case of this clone: The junction does not match germline at one end; this may be a read error. The chain carries TRBV6-1 and TRBJ1-1; 7 bases match TRBD1. The CDR3 is 15 amino acids. Per the germline V gene, CDR1 is MNHNS and CDR2 is SASEGT. CDR3 in amino acids: CASSEEGAGGTEAFF. CDR3 coding DNA: TGTGCCAGCAGCGAAGAGGGGGCAGGCGGCACTGAAGCTTTCTTT.

This clone has a single count. This sequence joins TRBV6-5 and TRBJ1-5; tentatively, D is TRBD1 (6 bases). V lost 4 bases to trimming and J lost 7 bases, with 11 bases between them. From germline, CDR1 is MNHEY and CDR2 SVGAGI. The CDR3 has 13 residues. CDR3 in amino acids: CASSSQQGQPQHF. The CDR3 bases are TGTGCCAGCAGTTCGCAACAGGGACAGCCCCAGCATTTT.

This sequence joins TRBV6-5 and TRBJ1-5; 7 bases map to TRBD1. The CDR3 runs to 13 residues. V was clipped by 7 bases and J by 7 bases; unmatched bases: 7. Germline lookup yields CDR1 MNHEY and CDR2 SVGAGI. The CDR3 sequence is CASTGDSAQPQHF. The CDR3 nucleotides read TGTGCCAGCACAGGGGACAGCGCCCAGCCCCAGCATTTT.